Described below is a single T cell receptor beta chain sequence and its context. This record belongs to a study of blood T cell repertoires in COVID-19. At the level of the study: Researchers got acute and convalescent COVID-19 samples from the United States, Italy and Spain.

In the original workflow: The authors estimated nucleated cell counts from reference gene primer amplification. Profiled with immunoSEQ multiplex PCR; TCRdb holds only in-frame clones, not every one. V and J calls and clone size are copied from that table; D and trimming were computed from the DNA. The data hold about 270,000 clones, with around 89% observed a single time. This CDR3 region has 13 residues. Germline CDR1 is SGHVS and CDR2 is FNYEAQ. V lost 5 bases, J lost 10 bases, and 10 bases stayed unmatched. Sequenced material: peripheral blood. This clonotype was sampled from a man aged 60 to 75 who had recovered from COVID-19. V is TRBV7-6 and J is TRBJ1-1; TRBD1 aligns across 7 bases. The CDR3 sequence: CASSPATGIGAFF. The CDR3 nucleotides read TGTGCCAGCAGCCCGGCGACAGGGATAGGAGCTTTCTTT.